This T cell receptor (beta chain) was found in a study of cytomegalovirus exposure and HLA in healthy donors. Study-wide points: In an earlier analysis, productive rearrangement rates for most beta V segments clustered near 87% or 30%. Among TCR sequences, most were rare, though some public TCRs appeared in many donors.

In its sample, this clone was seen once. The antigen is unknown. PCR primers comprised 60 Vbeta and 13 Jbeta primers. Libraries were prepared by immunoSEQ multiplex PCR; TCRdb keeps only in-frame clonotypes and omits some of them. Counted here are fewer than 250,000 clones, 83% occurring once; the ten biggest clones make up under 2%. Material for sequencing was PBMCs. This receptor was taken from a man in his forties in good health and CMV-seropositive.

This chain's CDR3 is CAWSVFSGRTEAFF. The CDR3 bases are TGTGCCTGGAGTGTTTTTTCAGGTCGCACTGAAGCTTTCTTT. The rearrangement uses TRBV30 and TRBJ1-1, with no clear D. CDR1 is GTSNPN, CDR2 SVGIG, per germline (reference sequence). With 0 bases removed from V and 4 bases from J, the gap between germline ends came to 12 bases. The CDR3 extends over 14 amino acids.